This TCR beta chain was recovered during a study of blood T cell repertoires in COVID-19. This table comes from immunoSEQ multiplex PCR, and its TCRdb copy is limited to in-frame clones, with some not included. Here the sample spans about 440,000 clones, 87% being singletons. The source material was PBMCs or T cells enriched from blood (not recorded which). This TCR was recovered from a woman aged 18-30 years with acute COVID-19.

The CDR3 loop is CASSESGQGAREQYF. The CDR3 coding sequence is TGCGCCAGCAGTGAGTCGGGACAGGGGGCGCGGGAGCAGTACTTC. This chain joins TRBV10-1 and TRBJ2-7; 12 bases are a match to TRBD1. The CDR3 spans 15 residues. CDR1 and CDR2 (germline): WNHNN, SYGVQD (reference sequence). J was trimmed by 7 bases and V by 0 bases; bases with no gene match: 4.